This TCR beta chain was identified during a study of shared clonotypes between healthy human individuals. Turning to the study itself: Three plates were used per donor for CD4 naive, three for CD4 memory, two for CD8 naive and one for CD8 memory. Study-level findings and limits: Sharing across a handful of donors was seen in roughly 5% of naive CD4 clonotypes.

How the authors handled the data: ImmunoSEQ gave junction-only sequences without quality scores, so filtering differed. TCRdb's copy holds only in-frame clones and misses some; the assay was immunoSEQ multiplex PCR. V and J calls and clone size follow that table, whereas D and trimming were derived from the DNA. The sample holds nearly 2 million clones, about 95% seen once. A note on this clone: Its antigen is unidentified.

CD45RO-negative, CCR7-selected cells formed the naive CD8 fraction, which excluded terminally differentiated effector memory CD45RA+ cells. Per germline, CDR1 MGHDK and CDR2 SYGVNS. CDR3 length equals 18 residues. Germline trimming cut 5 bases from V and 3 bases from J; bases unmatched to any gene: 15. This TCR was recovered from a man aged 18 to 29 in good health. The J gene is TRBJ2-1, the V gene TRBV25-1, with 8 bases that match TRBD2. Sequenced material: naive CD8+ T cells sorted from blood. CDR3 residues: CASSQPGGVIPFYNEQFF. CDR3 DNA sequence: TGTGCCAGCAGTCAACCGGGGGGGGTGATTCCTTTCTACAATGAGCAGTTCTTC.